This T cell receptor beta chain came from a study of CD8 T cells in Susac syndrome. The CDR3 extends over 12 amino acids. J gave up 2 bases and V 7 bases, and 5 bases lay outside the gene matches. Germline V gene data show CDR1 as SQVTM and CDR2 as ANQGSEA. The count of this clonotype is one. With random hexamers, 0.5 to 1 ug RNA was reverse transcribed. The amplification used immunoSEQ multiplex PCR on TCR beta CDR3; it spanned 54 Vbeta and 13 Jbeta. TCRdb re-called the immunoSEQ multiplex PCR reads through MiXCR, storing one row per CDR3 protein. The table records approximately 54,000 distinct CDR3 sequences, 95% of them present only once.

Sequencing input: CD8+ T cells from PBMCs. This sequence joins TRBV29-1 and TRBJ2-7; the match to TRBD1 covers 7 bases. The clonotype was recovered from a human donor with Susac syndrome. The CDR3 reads CSAGQETYEQYF. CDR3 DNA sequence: TGCAGCGCTGGACAGGAAACCTACGAGCAGTACTTC.